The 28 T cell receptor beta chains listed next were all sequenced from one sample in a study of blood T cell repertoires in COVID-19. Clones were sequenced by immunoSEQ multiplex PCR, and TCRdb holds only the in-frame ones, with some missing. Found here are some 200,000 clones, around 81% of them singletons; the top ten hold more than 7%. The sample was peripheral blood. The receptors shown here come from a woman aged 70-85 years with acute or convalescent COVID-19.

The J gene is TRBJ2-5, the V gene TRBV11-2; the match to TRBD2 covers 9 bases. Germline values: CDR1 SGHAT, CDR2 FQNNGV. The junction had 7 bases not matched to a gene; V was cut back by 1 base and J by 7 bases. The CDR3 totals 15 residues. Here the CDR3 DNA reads TGTGCCAGCAGCTTAGTGCTAGCGGGGCCGTCGACCCAGTACTTC. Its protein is CASSLVLAGPSTQYF.

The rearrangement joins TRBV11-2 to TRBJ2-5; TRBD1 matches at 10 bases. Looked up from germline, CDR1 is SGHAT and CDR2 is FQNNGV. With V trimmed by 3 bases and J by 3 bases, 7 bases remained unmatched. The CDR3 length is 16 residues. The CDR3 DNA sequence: TGTGCCAGCAGCTTCGGGGGACAGGGGACAGAAGAGACCCAGTACTTC. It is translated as CASSFGGQGTEETQYF.

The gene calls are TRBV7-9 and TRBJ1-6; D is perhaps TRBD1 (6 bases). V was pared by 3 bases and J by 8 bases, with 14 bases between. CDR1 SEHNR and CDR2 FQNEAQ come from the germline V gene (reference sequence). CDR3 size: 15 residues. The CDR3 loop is CASSLVGGIDSPLHF. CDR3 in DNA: TGTGCCAGCAGCTTGGTAGGGGGAATAGATTCACCCCTCCACTTT.

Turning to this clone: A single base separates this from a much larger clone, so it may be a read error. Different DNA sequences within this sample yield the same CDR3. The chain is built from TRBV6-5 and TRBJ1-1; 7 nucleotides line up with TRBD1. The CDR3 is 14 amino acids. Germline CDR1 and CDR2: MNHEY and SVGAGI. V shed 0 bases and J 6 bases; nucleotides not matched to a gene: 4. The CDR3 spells CASSYSRGGAEAFF. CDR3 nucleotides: TGTGCCAGCAGTTACTCGAGAGGGGGCGCTGAAGCTTTCTTT.

The CDR3, as DNA: TGCGCCAGCAGCTTAGAGGAGGGCGGGGAGCTGTTTTTT. It encodes CASSLEEGGELFF. The V call is TRBV5-1, the J call TRBJ2-2, with D perhaps TRBD2 (6 bases). Germline V gene sequence: CDR1 SGHRS, CDR2 YFSETQ. V lost 2 bases and J 7 bases, leaving 9 bases between the germline ends. The CDR3 spans 13 residues.

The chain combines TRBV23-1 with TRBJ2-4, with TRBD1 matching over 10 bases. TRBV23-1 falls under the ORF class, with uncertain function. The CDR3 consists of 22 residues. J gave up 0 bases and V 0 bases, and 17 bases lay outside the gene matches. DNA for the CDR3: TGCGCCAGCAGTCAATCGGGACGGGGGGACAGGGGTTCAAATTTAGCCAAAAACATTCAGTACTTC. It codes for CASSQSGRGDRGSNLAKNIQYF.

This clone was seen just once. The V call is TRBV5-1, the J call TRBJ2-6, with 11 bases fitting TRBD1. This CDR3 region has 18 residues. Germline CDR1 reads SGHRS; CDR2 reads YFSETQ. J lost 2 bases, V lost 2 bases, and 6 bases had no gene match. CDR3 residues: CASSLHGTGGAGANVLTF. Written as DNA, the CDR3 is TGCGCCAGCAGCTTACACGGGACAGGGGGTGCTGGGGCCAACGTCCTGACTTTC.

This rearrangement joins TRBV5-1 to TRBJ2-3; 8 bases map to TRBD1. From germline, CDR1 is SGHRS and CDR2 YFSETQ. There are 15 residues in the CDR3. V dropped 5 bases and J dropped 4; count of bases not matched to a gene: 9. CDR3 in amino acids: CASSEGQDMADTQYF. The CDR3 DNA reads TGCGCCAGCAGTGAGGGACAGGATATGGCAGATACGCAGTATTTT.

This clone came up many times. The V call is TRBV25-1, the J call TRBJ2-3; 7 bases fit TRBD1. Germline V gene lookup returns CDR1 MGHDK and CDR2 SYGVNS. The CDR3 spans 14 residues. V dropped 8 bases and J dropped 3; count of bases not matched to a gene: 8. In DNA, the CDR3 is TGTGCCAGCGGGAGTGGGACAGCAACAGATACGCAGTATTTT. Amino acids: CASGSGTATDTQYF. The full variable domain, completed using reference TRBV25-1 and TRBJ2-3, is EADIYQTPRYLVIGTGKKITLECSQTMGHDKMYWYQQDPGMELHLIHYSYGVNSTEKGDLSSESTVSRIRTEHFPLTLESARPSHTSQYLCASGSGTATDTQYFGPGTRLTVL.

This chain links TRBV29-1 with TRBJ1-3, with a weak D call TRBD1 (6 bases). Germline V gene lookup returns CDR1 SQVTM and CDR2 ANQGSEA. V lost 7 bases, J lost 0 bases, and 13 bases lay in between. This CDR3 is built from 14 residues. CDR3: CSGSGGSSGNTIYF. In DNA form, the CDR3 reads TGCAGCGGTTCGGGGGGCTCCTCTGGAAACACCATATATTTT. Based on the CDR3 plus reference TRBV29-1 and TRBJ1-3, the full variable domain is SAVISQKPSRDICQRGTSLTIQCQVDSQVTMMFWYRQQPGQSLTLIATANQGSEATYESGFVIDKFPISRPNLTFSTLTVSNMSPEDSSIYLCSGSGGSSGNTIYFGEGSWLTVV.

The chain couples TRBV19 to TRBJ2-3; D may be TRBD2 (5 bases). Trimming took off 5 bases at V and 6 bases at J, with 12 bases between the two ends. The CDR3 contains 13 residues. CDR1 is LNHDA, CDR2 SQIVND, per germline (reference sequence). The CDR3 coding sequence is TGTGCCAGTAGTCCCACTAGGGCTGATACGCAGTATTTT. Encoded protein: CASSPTRADTQYF.

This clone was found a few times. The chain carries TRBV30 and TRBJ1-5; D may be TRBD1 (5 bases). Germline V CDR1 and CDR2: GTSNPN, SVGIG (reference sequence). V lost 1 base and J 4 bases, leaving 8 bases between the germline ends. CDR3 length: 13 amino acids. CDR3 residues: CAWSDRSNQPQHF. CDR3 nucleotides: TGTGCCTGGAGTGACAGGAGTAATCAGCCCCAGCATTTT.

The CDR3 loop reads CALGQSETQYF. CDR3 sequence (DNA): TGTGCCCTCGGACAGTCGGAGACCCAGTACTTC. This chain links TRBV30 with TRBJ2-5; possible D gene TRBD1, 6 bases. Deletions cut 8 bases from V and 5 bases from J, with 12 bases between. Germline CDR1 reads GTSNPN; CDR2 reads SVGIG (reference sequence). There are 11 residues in the CDR3.

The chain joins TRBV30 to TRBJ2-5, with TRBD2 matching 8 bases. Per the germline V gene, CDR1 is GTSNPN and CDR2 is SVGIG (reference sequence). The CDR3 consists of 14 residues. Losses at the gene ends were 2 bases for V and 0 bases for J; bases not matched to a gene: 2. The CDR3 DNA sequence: TGTGCCTGGAGTCGCGGGGGGTACCAAGAGACCCAGTACTTC. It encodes CAWSRGGYQETQYF. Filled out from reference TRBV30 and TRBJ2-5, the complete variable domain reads SQTIHQWPATLVQPVGSPLSLECTVEGTSNPNLYWYRQAAGRGLQLLFYSVGIGQISSEVPQNLSASRPQDRQFILSSKKLLLSDSGFYLCAWSRGGYQETQYFGPGTRLLVL.

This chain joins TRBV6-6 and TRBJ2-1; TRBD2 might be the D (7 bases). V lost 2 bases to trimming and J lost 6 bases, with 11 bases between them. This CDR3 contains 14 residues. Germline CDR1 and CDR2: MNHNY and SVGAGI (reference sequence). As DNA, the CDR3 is TGTGCCAGCAGTTACGCCGGGGGGCCCAATGAGCAGTTCTTC. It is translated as CASSYAGGPNEQFF.

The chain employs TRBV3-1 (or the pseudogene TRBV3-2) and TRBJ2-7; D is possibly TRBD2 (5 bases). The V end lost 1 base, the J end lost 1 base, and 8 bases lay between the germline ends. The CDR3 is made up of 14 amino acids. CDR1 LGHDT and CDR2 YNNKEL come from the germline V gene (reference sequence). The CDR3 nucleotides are TGTGCCAGCAGCCAAGGGAGGACTTCCTACGAGCAGTACTTC. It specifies CASSQGRTSYEQYF.

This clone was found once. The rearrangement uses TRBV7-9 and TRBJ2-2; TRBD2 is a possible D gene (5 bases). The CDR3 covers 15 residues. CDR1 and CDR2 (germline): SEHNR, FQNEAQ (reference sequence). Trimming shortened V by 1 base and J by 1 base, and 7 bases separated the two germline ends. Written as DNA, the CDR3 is TGTGCCAGCAGCTTAGTTGGAGGGAACACCGGGGAGCTGTTTTTT. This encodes CASSLVGGNTGELFF.

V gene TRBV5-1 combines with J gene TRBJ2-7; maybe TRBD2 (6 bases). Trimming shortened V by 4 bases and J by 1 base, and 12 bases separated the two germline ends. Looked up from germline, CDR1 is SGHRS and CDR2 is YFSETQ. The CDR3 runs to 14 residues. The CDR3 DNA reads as TGCGCCAGCAGCCCGGAGGGCCCTTCCTACGAGCAGTACTTC. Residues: CASSPEGPSYEQYF.

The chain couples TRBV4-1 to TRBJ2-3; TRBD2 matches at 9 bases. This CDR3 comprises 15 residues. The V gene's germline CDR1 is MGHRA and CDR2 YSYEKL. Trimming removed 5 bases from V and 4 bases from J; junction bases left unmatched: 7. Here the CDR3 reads CASSAPGLAPDTQYF. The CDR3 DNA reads TGCGCCAGCAGCGCACCGGGACTAGCACCAGATACGCAGTATTTT.

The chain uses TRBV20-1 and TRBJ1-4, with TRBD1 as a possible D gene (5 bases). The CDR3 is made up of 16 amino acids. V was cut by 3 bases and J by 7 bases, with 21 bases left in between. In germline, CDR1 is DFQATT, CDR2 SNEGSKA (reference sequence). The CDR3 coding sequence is TGCAGTGCTAGTCCACGACATTGGGGGGTGGGTGAAAAACTGTTTTTT. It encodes CSASPRHWGVGEKLFF.

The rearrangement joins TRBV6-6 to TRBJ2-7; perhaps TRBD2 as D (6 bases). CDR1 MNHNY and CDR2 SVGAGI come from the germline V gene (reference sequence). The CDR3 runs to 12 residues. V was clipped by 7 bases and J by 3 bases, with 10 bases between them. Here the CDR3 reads CASNDSGYEQYF. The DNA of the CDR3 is TGTGCCAGCAATGATAGCGGCTACGAGCAGTACTTC.

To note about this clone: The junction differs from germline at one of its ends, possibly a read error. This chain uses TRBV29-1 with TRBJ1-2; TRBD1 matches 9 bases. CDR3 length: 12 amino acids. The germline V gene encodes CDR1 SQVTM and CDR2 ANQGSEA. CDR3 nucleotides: TGCAGCGCCCAGGGACAGGGCGATGGCTGCACCTTC. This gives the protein CSAQGQGDGCTF.

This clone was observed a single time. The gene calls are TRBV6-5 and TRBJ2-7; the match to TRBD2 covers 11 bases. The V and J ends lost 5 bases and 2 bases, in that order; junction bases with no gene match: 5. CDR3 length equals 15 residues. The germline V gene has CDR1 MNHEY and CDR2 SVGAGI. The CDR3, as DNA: TGTGCCAGCAGTAAACGACTAGCGGGGCCCTACGAGCAGTACGTC. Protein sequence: CASSKRLAGPYEQYV.

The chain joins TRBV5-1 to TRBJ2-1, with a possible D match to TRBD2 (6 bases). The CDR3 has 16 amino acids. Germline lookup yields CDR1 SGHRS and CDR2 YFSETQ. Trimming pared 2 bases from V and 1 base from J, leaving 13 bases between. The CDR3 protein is CASSLSGGNSYNEQFF. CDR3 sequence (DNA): TGCGCCAGCAGCTTATCTGGGGGGAATTCCTACAATGAGCAGTTCTTC.

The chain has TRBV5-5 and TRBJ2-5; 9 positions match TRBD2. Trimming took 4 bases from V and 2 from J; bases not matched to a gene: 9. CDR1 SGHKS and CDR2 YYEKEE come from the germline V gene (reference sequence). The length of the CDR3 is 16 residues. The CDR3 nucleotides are TGTGCCAGCAGCCCGAGAATAGCGGGGGAACAAGAGACCCAGTACTTC. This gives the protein CASSPRIAGEQETQYF. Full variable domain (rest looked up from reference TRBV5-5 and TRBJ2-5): DAGVTQSPTHLIKTRGQQVTLRCSPISGHKSVSWYQQVLGQGPQFIFQYYEKEERGRGNFPDRFSARQFPNYSSELNVNALLLGDSALYLCASSPRIAGEQETQYFGPGTRLLVL.

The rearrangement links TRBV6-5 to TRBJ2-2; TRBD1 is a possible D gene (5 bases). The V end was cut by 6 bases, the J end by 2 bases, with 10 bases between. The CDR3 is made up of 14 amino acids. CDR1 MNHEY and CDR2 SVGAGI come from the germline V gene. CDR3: CASSRTPNTGELFF. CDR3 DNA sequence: TGTGCCAGCAGCCGGACACCTAACACCGGGGAGCTGTTTTTT.

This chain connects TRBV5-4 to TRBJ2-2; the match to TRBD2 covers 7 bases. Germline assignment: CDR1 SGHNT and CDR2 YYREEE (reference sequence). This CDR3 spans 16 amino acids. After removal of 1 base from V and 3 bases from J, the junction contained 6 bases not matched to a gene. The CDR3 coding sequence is TGTGCCAGCAGCTTGTCTAGCGGCAGATACACCGGGGAGCTGTTTTTT. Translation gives CASSLSSGRYTGELFF.

CDR3 nucleotides: TGTGCCAGCAGCCAAAGCAGGGGTGAGACCCAGTACTTC. It is translated as CASSQSRGETQYF. V gene TRBV4-2 combines with J gene TRBJ2-5; possibly TRBD1 for D (6 bases). The CDR3 extends over 13 amino acids. In germline, CDR1 is LGHNA, CDR2 YNFKEQ. V lost 2 bases and J lost 5, with 9 bases in between.